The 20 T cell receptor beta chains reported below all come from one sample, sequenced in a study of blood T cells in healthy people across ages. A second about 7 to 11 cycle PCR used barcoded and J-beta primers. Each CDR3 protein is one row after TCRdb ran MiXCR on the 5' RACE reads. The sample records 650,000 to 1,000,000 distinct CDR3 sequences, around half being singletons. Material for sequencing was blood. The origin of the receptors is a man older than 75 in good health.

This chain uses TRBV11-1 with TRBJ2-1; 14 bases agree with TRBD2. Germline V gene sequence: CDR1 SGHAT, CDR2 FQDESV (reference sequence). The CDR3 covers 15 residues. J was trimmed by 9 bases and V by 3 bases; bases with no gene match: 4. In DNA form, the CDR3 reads TGTGCCAGCAGCTTCGGGACTAGCGGGAGCAGTGAGCAGTTCTTC. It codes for CASSFGTSGSSEQFF.

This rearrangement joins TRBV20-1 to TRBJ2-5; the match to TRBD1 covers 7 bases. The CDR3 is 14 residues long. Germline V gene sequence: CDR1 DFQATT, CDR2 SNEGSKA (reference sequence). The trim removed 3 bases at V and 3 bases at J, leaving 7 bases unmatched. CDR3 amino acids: CSASWDSSKETQYF. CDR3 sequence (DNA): TGCAGTGCTAGTTGGGACAGTAGTAAAGAGACCCAGTACTTC.

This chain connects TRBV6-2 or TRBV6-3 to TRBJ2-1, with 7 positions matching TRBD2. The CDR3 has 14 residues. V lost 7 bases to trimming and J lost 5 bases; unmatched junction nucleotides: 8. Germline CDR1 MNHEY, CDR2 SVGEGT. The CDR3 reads CASMRGLLDNEQFF. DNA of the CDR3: TGTGCCAGCATGAGGGGACTACTCGACAATGAGCAGTTCTTC.

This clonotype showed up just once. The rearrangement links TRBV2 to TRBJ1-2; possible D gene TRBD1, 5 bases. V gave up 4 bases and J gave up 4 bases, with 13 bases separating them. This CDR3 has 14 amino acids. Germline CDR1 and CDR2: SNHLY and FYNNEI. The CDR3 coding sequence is TGTGCCAGCAGTGCCCGGGACGCCATCTATGGCTACACCTTC. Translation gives CASSARDAIYGYTF.

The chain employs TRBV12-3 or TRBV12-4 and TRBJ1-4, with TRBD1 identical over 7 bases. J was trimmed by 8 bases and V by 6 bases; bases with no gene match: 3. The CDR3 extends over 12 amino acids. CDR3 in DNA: TGTGCCAGCAGGACAGGGATGGAAAAACTGTTTTTT. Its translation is CASRTGMEKLFF.

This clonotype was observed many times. CDR3 DNA sequence: TGCAGTGCTAGCGGCGGAACTAGCACAGATACGCAGTATTTT. This codes for CSASGGTSTDTQYF. The gene calls are TRBV20-1 and TRBJ2-3, with D uncertain. The CDR3 loop spans 14 amino acids. V was trimmed by 3 bases and J by 0 bases, leaving 10 bases between them. The germline gives CDR1 DFQATT, CDR2 SNEGSKA (reference sequence).

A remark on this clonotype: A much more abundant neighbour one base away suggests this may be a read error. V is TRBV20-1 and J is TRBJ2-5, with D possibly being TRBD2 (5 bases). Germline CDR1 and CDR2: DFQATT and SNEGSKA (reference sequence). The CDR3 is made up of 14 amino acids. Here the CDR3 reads CSVRDRPSLETQYF. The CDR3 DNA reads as TGCAGTGTTAGAGATCGTCCTAGCTTAGAGACCCAGTACTTC.

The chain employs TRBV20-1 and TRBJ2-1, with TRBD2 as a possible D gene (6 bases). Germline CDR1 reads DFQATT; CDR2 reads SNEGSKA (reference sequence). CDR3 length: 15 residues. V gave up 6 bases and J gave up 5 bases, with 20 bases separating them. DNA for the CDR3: TGCAGTGCAGGGTTTTGGGACGGAGGGCACAATGAGCAGTTCTTC. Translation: CSAGFWDGGHNEQFF.

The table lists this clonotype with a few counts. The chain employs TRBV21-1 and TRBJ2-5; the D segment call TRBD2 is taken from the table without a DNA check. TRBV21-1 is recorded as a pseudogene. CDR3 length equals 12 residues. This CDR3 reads CALIEGQETQYF. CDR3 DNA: TGTGCCCTAATCGAGGGTCAAGAGACCCAGTACTTC.

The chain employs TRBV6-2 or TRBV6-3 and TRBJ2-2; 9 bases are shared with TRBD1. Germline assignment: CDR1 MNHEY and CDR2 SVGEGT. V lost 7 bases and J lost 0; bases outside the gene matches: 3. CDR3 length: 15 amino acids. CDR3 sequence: CASTRDRANTGELFF. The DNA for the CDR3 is TGTGCCAGCACACGGGACAGGGCGAACACCGGGGAGCTGTTTTTT.

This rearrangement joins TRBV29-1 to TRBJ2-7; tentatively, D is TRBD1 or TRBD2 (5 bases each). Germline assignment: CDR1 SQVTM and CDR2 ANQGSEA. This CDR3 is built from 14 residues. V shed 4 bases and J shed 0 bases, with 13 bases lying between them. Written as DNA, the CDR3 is TGCAGCGTTGTGGTGGGGGTGGGCTCCTACGAGCAGTACTTC. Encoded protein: CSVVVGVGSYEQYF.

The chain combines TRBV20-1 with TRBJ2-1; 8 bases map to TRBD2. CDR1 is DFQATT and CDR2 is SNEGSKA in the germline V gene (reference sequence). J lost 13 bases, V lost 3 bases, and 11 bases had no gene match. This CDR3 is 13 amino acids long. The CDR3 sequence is CSASTGLGGSQFF. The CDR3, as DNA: TGCAGTGCTAGCACGGGACTAGGCGGATCTCAGTTCTTC.

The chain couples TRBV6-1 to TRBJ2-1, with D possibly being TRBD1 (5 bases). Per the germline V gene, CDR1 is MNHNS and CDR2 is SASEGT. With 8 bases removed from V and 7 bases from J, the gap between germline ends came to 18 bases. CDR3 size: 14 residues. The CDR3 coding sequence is TGTGCCAGCCGACGTGCATTCCAGGGTAATGAGCAGTTCTTC. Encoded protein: CASRRAFQGNEQFF.

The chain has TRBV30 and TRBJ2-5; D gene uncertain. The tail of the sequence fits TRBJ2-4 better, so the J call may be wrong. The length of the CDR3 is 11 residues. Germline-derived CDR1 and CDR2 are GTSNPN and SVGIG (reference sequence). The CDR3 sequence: CAWSPGDIQYF. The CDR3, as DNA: TGTGCCTGGAGCCCTGGTGACATTCAGTACTTC.

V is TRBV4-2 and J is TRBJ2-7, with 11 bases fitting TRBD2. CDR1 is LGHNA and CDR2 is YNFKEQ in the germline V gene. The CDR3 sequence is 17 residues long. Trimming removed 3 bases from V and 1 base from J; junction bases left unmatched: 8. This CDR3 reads CASSHLGTSGSSYEQYF. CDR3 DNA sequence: TGTGCCAGCAGCCACCTTGGTACTAGCGGGAGTTCCTACGAGCAGTACTTC.

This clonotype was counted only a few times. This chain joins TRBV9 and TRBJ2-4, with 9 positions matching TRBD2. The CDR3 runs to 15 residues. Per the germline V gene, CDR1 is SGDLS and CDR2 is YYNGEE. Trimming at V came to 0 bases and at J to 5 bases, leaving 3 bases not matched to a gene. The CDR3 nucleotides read TGTGCCAGCAGCGTAGAGGGGACTAGCCAAAACATTCAGTACTTC. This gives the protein CASSVEGTSQNIQYF.

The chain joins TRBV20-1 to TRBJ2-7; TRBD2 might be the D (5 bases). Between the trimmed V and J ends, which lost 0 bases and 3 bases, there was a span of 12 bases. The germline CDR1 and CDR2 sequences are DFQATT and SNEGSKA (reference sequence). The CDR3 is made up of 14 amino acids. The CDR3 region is CSARDPRAVYEQYF. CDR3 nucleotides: TGCAGTGCTAGAGACCCCCGAGCGGTCTACGAGCAGTACTTC.

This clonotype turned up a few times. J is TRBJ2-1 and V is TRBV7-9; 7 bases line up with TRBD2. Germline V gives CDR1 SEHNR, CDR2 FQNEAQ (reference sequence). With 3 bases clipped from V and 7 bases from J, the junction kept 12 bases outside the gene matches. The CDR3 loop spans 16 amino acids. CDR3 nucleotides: TGTGCCAGCAGCTTCCTCGGACTAGGGGTCTGGAATGAGCAGTTCTTC. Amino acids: CASSFLGLGVWNEQFF.

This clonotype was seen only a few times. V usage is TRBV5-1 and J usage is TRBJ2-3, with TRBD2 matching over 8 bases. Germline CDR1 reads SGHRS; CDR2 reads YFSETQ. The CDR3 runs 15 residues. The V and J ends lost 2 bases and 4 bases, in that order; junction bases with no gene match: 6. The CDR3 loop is CASSLQAGVSDTQYF. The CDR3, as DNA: TGCGCCAGCAGCTTACAAGCGGGAGTATCAGATACGCAGTATTTT.

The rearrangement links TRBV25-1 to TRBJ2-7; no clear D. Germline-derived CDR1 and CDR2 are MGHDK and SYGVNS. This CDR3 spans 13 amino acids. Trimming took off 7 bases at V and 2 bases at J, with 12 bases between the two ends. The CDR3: CASKGSTTYEQYF. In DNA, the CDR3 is TGTGCCAGCAAGGGCAGTACTACCTACGAGCAGTACTTC.